The present T cell receptor (beta chain) was sequenced within a study of blood T cell repertoires in COVID-19. This CDR3 region has 11 residues. V dropped 1 base and J dropped 3 bases, with 3 bases sitting between them. The V gene's germline CDR1 is DFQATT and CDR2 SNEGSKA (reference sequence). As handled by the study authors: Nucleated cell counts were estimated from reference gene primer amplification. Sequenced by immunoSEQ multiplex PCR; TCRdb stores in-frame clones only, minus some. V, J and clone size are those of that table, while D and trimming were read from the DNA. Of about 62,000 clones in the sample, about 86% were seen once.

This chain links TRBV20-1 with TRBJ1-1; the D is unclear. This sequence originates from a human donor in a cohort sampled during active COVID-19. The specimen sequenced was peripheral blood. CDR3 sequence: CSARADTEAFF. DNA for the CDR3: TGCAGTGCTAGAGCGGACACTGAAGCTTTCTTT.